The sample holds one count of the clone carrying this T cell receptor beta chain. Its target is not known. Time point indicated: week 5, during vaccination. Each dose of the vaccine consisted of 300 ug of mutant IDH1 20-mer peptide, with topical imiquimod. These data belong to a study of a mutant IDH1 vaccine in newly diagnosed glioma. Study context: Each patient was administered eight vaccinations, scheduled in weeks 1, 3, 5, 7, 11, 15, 19 and 23. Before enrollment, patients got radiotherapy alone, temozolomide alone, or mostly the combination. Investigators started vaccination 4-6 weeks after radiotherapy alone, or with temozolomide cycles.

The assay was immunoSEQ multiplex PCR, and TCRdb's table has in-frame clones only and misses some. The top ten clones hold 6.5% to 9% of a sample with 50,000 to 75,000 clones, around 84% of them seen once. CDR1 and CDR2 (germline): MGHRA, YSYEKL. The CDR3 length is 15 residues. The V and J ends lost 0 bases and 0 bases respectively, with 7 bases between them. The clonotype originates from a woman in her forties or fifties with glioma. The sequences come from PBMCs, collected from a glioma patient whose treatment included an IDH1 peptide vaccine. The chain employs TRBV4-1 and TRBJ2-3; TRBD1 might be the D (5 bases). CDR3 in amino acids: CASSQEGVSTDTQYF. CDR3 sequence (DNA): TGCGCCAGCAGCCAAGAAGGGGTTAGCACAGATACGCAGTATTTT.